This TCR beta chain was recorded in a study of CD8 T cells in Susac syndrome. Reverse transcription used about 0.45 to 1 ug RNA and random hexamers. An immunoSEQ multiplex PCR amplified TCR beta CDR3 over 54 Vbeta and 13 Jbeta. One entry per CDR3 protein, called by TCRdb with MiXCR from the immunoSEQ multiplex PCR reads. The sample records 200,000 or so distinct CDR3 sequences, about 95% being singletons. High-throughput TCR beta sequencing covered peripheral CD8+ and CD4+ T cells. Stable or active relapsing-remitting multiple sclerosis, untreated and meeting revised McDonald criteria, defined the controls. The CD8+ and CD4+ T cells were isolated magnetically using a negative isolation approach, whereas the TEMRA cells were enriched by FACS. This CDR3 contains 12 residues. V dropped 5 bases and J dropped 0 bases, with 4 bases sitting between them. Looked up from germline, CDR1 is LNHDA and CDR2 is SQIVND (reference sequence).

The sample taken for sequencing was CD4+ T cells from PBMCs. The sequence was collected from a human donor with multiple sclerosis. This chain uses TRBV19 with TRBJ2-5; no firm D call. CDR3 sequence (DNA): TGTGCCAGTAGTGCTAACCAAGAGACCCAGTACTTC. Its protein product is CASSANQETQYF.